Reported below is one T cell receptor beta chain. In the source study's methods: Quantification of nucleated cells was approximated via reference gene primer amplification. The assay was immunoSEQ multiplex PCR, and TCRdb's table has in-frame clones only and misses some. That table furnishes V, J and clone size, whereas the DNA furnished D and trimming. Of about 100,000 clones in the sample, around nine tenths were seen once. These data come from a study of blood T cell repertoires in COVID-19. Background on the study: Whether acute or convalescent, the COVID-19 samples came from the United States, Italy and Spain. PBMCs, B-cell-depleted T cells, or T cells provided the cDNA or gDNA that made up the material.

CDR1 and CDR2 (germline): SEHNR, FQNEAQ (reference sequence). There are 11 residues in the CDR3. The V end lost 6 bases, the J end lost 6 bases, and 6 bases lay between the germline ends. The TCR comes from a man older than 75 with acute or convalescent COVID-19. The gene calls are TRBV7-9 and TRBJ1-3; tentatively, D is TRBD1 (6 bases). Material: peripheral blood. This CDR3 is CASRGQNTIYF. The CDR3 coding sequence is TGTGCCAGCAGGGGACAAAACACCATATATTTT.